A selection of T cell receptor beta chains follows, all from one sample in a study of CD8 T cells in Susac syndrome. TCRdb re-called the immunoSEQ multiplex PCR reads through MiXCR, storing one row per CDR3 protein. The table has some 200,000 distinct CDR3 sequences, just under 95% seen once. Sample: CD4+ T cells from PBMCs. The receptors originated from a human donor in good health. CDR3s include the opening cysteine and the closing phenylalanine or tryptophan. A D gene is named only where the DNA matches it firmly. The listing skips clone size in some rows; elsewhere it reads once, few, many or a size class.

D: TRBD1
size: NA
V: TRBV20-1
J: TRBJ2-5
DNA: TGCAGTGCCATAATCGGGACAGGGGCCGAGACCCAGTACTTC
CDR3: CSAIIGTGAETQYF

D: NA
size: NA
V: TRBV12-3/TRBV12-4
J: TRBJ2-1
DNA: TGTGCCAGCAGCAAGACACCAAGCTCCTACAATGAGCAGTTCTTC
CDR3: CASSKTPSSYNEQFF

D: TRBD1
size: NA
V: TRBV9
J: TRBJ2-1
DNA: TGTGCCAGCAGCATGGCCGGGACAGGGGGCAATGAGCAGTTCTTC
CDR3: CASSMAGTGGNEQFF

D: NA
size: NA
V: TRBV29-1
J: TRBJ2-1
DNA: TGCAGCGTTGAGGAGGGGCCCTCGAAAGGCAATGAGCAGTTCTTC
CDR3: CSVEEGPSKGNEQFF

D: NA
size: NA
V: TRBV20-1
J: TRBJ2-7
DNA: TGCAGTGCTAGAGGGGACTCGACTGCCTACGAGCAGTACTTC
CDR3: CSARGDSTAYEQYF

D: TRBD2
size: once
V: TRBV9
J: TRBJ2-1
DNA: TGTGCCAGCAGCCCAAGGACTAGCGGGTCTGGCCTCAATGAGCAGTTCTTC
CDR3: CASSPRTSGSGLNEQFF

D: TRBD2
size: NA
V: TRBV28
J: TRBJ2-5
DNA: TGTGCCAGCAGTCCCTGGACTAGAGAGACCCAGTACTTC
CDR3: CASSPWTRETQYF

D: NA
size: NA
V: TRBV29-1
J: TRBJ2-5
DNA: TGCAGCGTTGCTCGTTCAGGGCAAGAGACCCAGTACTTC
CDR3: CSVARSGQETQYF

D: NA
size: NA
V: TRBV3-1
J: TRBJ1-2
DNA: TGTGCCAGCAGCCCCCCGACGGGGCGGATGCGGGGCTACACCTTC
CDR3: CASSPPTGRMRGYTF

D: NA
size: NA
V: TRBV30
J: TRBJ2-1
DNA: TGTGCCTGGGGGACTCTCAGCTCCTACAATGAGCAGTTCTTC
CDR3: CAWGTLSSYNEQFF

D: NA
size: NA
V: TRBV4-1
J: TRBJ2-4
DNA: TGCGCCAGCAGCCAAGGCTTGGTAGCCAAAAACATTCAGTACTTC
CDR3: CASSQGLVAKNIQYF

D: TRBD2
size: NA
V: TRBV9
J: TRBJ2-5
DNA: TGTGCCAGCAGCGTTGATACTAGCGGGGTAGAGACCCAGTACTTC
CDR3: CASSVDTSGVETQYF

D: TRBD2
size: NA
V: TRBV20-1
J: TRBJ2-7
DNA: TGCAGTGCTCCTAGCGGGACCTACGAGCAGTACTTC
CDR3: CSAPSGTYEQYF

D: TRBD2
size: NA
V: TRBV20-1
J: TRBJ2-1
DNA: TGCAGTGCACTGGGACTAGCGGGAGGCTACAATGAGCAGTTCTTC
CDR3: CSALGLAGGYNEQFF

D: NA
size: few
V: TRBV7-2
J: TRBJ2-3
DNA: TGTGCCAGCAGCCCCCCCGGCACAGATACGCAGTATTTT
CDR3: CASSPPGTDTQYF

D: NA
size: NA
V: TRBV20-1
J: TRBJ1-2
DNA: TGCAGTGGGGCCAGCGGCTATGGCTACACCTTC
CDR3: CSGASGYGYTF

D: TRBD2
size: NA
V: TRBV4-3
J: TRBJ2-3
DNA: TGCGCCAGCAGCCGCGGACTAGCGGGAAGCACAGATACGCAGTATTTT
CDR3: CASSRGLAGSTDTQYF

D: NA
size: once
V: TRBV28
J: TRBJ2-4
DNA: TGTGCCAGCAGTTTATTCGACAGTCAAAACATTCAGTACTTC
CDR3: CASSLFDSQNIQYF

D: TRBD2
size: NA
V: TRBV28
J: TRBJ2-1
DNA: TGTGCCACCTTCTGGAGCGGGGGCTCCTACAATGAGCAGTTCTTC
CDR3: CATFWSGGSYNEQFF

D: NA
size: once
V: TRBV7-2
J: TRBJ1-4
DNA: TGTGCCAGCAGCGCGGTATCTCATGAAAAACTGTTTTTT
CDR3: CASSAVSHEKLFF

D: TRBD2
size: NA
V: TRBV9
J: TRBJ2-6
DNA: TGTGCCAGCAGCCAACTAGCGTACTCTGGGGCCAACGTCCTGACTTTC
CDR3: CASSQLAYSGANVLTF

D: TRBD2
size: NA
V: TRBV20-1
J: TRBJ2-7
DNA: TGCAGTGCTCCAGATTTAGCGGGAGGGCCCTACGAGCAGTACTTC
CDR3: CSAPDLAGGPYEQYF

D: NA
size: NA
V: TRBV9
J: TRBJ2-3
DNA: TGTGCCAGCAGCGTAGGGACTTCAACAGATACGCAGTATTTT
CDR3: CASSVGTSTDTQYF

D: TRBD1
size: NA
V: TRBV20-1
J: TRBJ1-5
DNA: TGCAGTGCCCGGACAGGGTGGGGCAATCAGCCCCAGCATTTT
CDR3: CSARTGWGNQPQHF

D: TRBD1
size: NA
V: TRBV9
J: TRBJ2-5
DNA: TGTGCCAGCAGCGTAACGGCGACAGGGAGAGAGACCCAGTACTTC
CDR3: CASSVTATGRETQYF

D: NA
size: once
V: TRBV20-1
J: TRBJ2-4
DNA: TGCAGTGCTACAGGGTTCCAAAACATTCAGTACTTC
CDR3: CSATGFQNIQYF

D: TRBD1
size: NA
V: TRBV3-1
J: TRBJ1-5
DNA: TGTGCCAGCAGCCAACGAATGACAGGGGTGCAGCCCCAGCATTTT
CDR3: CASSQRMTGVQPQHF

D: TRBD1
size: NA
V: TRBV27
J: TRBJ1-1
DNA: TGTGCCAGCAGTAGAATGGACAGGGGGTTAGCTGAAGCTTTCTTT
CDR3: CASSRMDRGLAEAFF

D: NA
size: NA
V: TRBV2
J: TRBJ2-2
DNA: TGTGCCAGCAGGAGGAGGTCGGTCGGGGAGCTGTTTTTT
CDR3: CASRRRSVGELFF

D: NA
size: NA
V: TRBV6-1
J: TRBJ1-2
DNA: TGTGCCAGCAGTCGCCTCTCGGGGGGGGCTGGCTATGGCTACACCTTC
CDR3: CASSRLSGGAGYGYTF

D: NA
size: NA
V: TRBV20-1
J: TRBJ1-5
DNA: TGCAGTGTCGGAGGGAAAGACAATCAGCCCCAGCATTTT
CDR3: CSVGGKDNQPQHF

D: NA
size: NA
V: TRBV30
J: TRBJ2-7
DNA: TGTGCCTGGAGTGTACGGACGGAGGACGAGCAGTACTTC
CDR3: CAWSVRTEDEQYF

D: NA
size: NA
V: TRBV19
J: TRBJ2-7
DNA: TGTGCCAGTAGTGTCGCTGCGGGGTCCTACGAGCAGTACTTC
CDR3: CASSVAAGSYEQYF

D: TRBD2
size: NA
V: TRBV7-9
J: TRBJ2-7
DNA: TGTGCCAGCAGTTTAGCGGGAGGAACCTACGAGCAGTACTTC
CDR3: CASSLAGGTYEQYF

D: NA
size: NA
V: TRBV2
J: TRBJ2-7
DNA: TGTGCCAGCAGAAAAGGCAGCCTATACGAGCAGTACTTC
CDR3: CASRKGSLYEQYF

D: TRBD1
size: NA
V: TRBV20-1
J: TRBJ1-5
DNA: TGCAGTGCTAGCAATGACAGGGGAAATCAGCCCCAGCATTTT
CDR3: CSASNDRGNQPQHF

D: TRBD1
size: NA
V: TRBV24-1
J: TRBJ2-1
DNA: TGTGCCACCAGTGATCCGGGACAGCGATACAATGAGCAGTTCTTC
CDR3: CATSDPGQRYNEQFF

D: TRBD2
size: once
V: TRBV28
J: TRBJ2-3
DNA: TGTGCCAGCAGGCCCTTAGGACTAGCGGGCTCCCTGAGCACAGATACGCAGTATTTT
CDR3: CASRPLGLAGSLSTDTQYF

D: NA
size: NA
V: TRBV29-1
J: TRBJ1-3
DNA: TGCAGCGTTGCGGGACTTGGAAACACCATATATTTT
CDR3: CSVAGLGNTIYF

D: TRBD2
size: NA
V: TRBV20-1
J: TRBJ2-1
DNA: TGCAGTGCTCCACTAGCGGGAGTTCACCATGAGCAGTTCTTC
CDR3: CSAPLAGVHHEQFF